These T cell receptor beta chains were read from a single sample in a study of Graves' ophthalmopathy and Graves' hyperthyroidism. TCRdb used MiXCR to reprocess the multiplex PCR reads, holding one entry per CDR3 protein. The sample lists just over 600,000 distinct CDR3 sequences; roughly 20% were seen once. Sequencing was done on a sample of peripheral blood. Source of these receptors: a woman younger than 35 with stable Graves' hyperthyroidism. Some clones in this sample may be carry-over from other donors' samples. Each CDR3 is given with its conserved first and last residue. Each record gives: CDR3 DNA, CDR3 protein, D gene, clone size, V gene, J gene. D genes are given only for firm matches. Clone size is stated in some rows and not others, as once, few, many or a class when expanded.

CDR3nt: TGTGCCAGCAGTTACTATTTGGACAGGGAGCGTGAAGCTTTCTTT; CDR3aa: CASSYYLDREREAFF; d_gene: TRBD1; abundance: .; v_gene: TRBV6-2/TRBV6-3; j_gene: TRBJ1-1
CDR3nt: TGTGCCAGCAGTGAAGCCGGGGACAATCAGCCCCAGCATTTT; CDR3aa: CASSEAGDNQPQHF; d_gene: .; abundance: many; v_gene: TRBV6-1; j_gene: TRBJ1-5
CDR3nt: TGTGCCAGCAGCCAAGATTTTTGGACAGGTTTAACCCGACTCTCTGGGGCCAACGTCCTGACTTTC; CDR3aa: CASSQDFWTGLTRLSGANVLTF; d_gene: TRBD1; abundance: .; v_gene: TRBV4-2; j_gene: TRBJ2-6
CDR3nt: TGTGCCAGCAGCTTGGCAGGGGGCGACCGTCCCGGGGAGCTGTTTTTT; CDR3aa: CASSLAGGDRPGELFF; d_gene: TRBD1; abundance: .; v_gene: TRBV7-3; j_gene: TRBJ2-2
CDR3nt: TGTGCCAGCAGCACGACAGGGGGCGACGAGACCCAGTACTTC; CDR3aa: CASSTTGGDETQYF; d_gene: TRBD1; abundance: many; v_gene: TRBV12-3/TRBV12-4; j_gene: TRBJ2-5
CDR3nt: TGTGCCAGCAGCCCTGAGGGGTCTGGCCAGCCCCAGCATTTT; CDR3aa: CASSPEGSGQPQHF; d_gene: .; abundance: few; v_gene: TRBV7-8; j_gene: TRBJ1-5
CDR3nt: TGCGCCAGCAGCTTGGGACAGGGAGGAGAGCCCCAGCATTTT; CDR3aa: CASSLGQGGEPQHF; d_gene: TRBD1; abundance: few; v_gene: TRBV5-1; j_gene: TRBJ1-5
CDR3nt: TGCAGCGTTGTACCGGCTGCCCCAACCGGGGAGCTGTTTTTT; CDR3aa: CSVVPAAPTGELFF; d_gene: .; abundance: .; v_gene: TRBV29-1; j_gene: TRBJ2-2
CDR3nt: TGTGCCAGCCGTAAGACAGGGTATACTGAAGCTTTCTTT; CDR3aa: CASRKTGYTEAFF; d_gene: TRBD1; abundance: .; v_gene: TRBV28; j_gene: TRBJ1-1
CDR3nt: TGTGCCAGCAGCCTTAGAGGACTAGCCCGCGGCATTCAGTACTTC; CDR3aa: CASSLRGLARGIQYF; d_gene: TRBD2; abundance: many; v_gene: TRBV12-3/TRBV12-4; j_gene: TRBJ2-4
CDR3nt: TGTGCCACCAGTGACGCGGGGGGAGGCATCACCGGGGAGCTGTTTTTT; CDR3aa: CATSDAGGGITGELFF; d_gene: TRBD2; abundance: many; v_gene: TRBV24-1; j_gene: TRBJ2-2
CDR3nt: TGTGCCAGCAGTTTAGCGCCCCGCGGTCTGGTCGGCACTGAAGCTTTCTTT; CDR3aa: CASSLAPRGLVGTEAFF; d_gene: .; abundance: many; v_gene: TRBV12-3/TRBV12-4; j_gene: TRBJ1-1
CDR3nt: TGTGCCAGCAGTTTGCAGGTTAGTCAGCCCCAGCATTTT; CDR3aa: CASSLQVSQPQHF; d_gene: .; abundance: .; v_gene: TRBV12-3/TRBV12-4; j_gene: TRBJ1-5
CDR3nt: TGCAGCGTTAATAGCGACACCTACGAGCAGTACTTC; CDR3aa: CSVNSDTYEQYF; d_gene: .; abundance: many; v_gene: TRBV29-1; j_gene: TRBJ2-7
CDR3nt: TGTGCCAGCAGCTTCCTCCGGGACAGTGAAGCTTTCTTT; CDR3aa: CASSFLRDSEAFF; d_gene: TRBD1; abundance: many; v_gene: TRBV7-2; j_gene: TRBJ1-1
CDR3nt: TGTGCCAGCAGCCCATCCGGTGGCTACACCTTC; CDR3aa: CASSPSGGYTF; d_gene: .; abundance: .; v_gene: TRBV6-1; j_gene: TRBJ1-2
CDR3nt: TGTGCCAGCAGTTTGACAGAGACCAACACTGAAGCTATCTTT; CDR3aa: CASSLTETNTEAIF; d_gene: .; abundance: .; v_gene: TRBV6-2/TRBV6-3; j_gene: TRBJ1-1
CDR3nt: TGTGCCAGCGCCCCGGGACACGCGGTGAACACTGAAGCTTTCTTT; CDR3aa: CASAPGHAVNTEAFF; d_gene: .; abundance: many; v_gene: TRBV12-3/TRBV12-4; j_gene: TRBJ1-1
CDR3nt: TGTGCCAGCAGTGACCCCGGGACAGGGGACTACGAGCAGTACTTC; CDR3aa: CASSDPGTGDYEQYF; d_gene: TRBD1; abundance: many; v_gene: TRBV6-1; j_gene: TRBJ2-7
CDR3nt: TGTGCCAGTACCTCCCTGACCGGACGAGATGGCTACACCTTC; CDR3aa: CASTSLTGRDGYTF; d_gene: .; abundance: .; v_gene: TRBV19; j_gene: TRBJ1-2
CDR3nt: TGTGCCACCAGTGATTTAGGGGGGGTGGAAGCTTTCTTT; CDR3aa: CATSDLGGVEAFF; d_gene: .; abundance: many; v_gene: TRBV24-1; j_gene: TRBJ1-1
CDR3nt: TGCAGTGCTAGAAGGGGACTCGGTGGCTACACCTTC; CDR3aa: CSARRGLGGYTF; d_gene: .; abundance: .; v_gene: TRBV20-1; j_gene: TRBJ1-2
CDR3nt: TGTGCCAGCAGCTTATTGGGGACCCTTAACACTGAAGCTTTCTTT; CDR3aa: CASSLLGTLNTEAFF; d_gene: .; abundance: few; v_gene: TRBV7-9; j_gene: TRBJ1-1
CDR3nt: TGTGCCAGTACCGTGACAGGGGACTTCAACTATGGCTACACCTTC; CDR3aa: CASTVTGDFNYGYTF; d_gene: TRBD1; abundance: many; v_gene: TRBV19; j_gene: TRBJ1-2
CDR3nt: TGTGCCAGCAGAGTCCCGGGGGGCTATGGCTACACCTTC; CDR3aa: CASRVPGGYGYTF; d_gene: .; abundance: many; v_gene: TRBV3-1; j_gene: TRBJ1-2
CDR3nt: TGTGCCAGCACCAGAACAGGGCACTCTGGGGCCAACGTCCTGACTTTC; CDR3aa: CASTRTGHSGANVLTF; d_gene: .; abundance: .; v_gene: TRBV6-1; j_gene: TRBJ2-6
CDR3nt: TGTGCCAGCAGCTCATTCAGGGGGAAGTATGACTATGGCTACACCTTC; CDR3aa: CASSSFRGKYDYGYTF; d_gene: TRBD1; abundance: many; v_gene: TRBV11-2; j_gene: TRBJ1-2
CDR3nt: TGTGCCAGCACCGCGGACAGGGAGGGAGAGTGGAGCAATCAGCCCCAGCATTTT; CDR3aa: CASTADREGEWSNQPQHF; d_gene: TRBD1; abundance: many; v_gene: TRBV28; j_gene: TRBJ1-5
CDR3nt: TGTGCCAGCAGTTCCGGACGGTTGCCAGACACCGGGGAGCTGTTTTTT; CDR3aa: CASSSGRLPDTGELFF; d_gene: .; abundance: .; v_gene: TRBV27; j_gene: TRBJ2-2
CDR3nt: TGTGCCAGCAGCGGAACCGGGACTCCTTTCTCGAGCCGTGGCTACACCTTC; CDR3aa: CASSGTGTPFSSRGYTF; d_gene: .; abundance: .; v_gene: TRBV6-1; j_gene: TRBJ1-2
CDR3nt: TGTGCCAGCAGTTATGTGAACACTGAAGCTTGCTTT; CDR3aa: CASSYVNTEACF; d_gene: .; abundance: few; v_gene: TRBV6-5; j_gene: TRBJ1-1
CDR3nt: TGTGCCAGCAGTTACTCCGGGGGGGCCTTTCTAGCGGTCTCCTACGAGCAGTACTTC; CDR3aa: CASSYSGGAFLAVSYEQYF; d_gene: TRBD2; abundance: few; v_gene: TRBV6-2/TRBV6-3; j_gene: TRBJ2-7
CDR3nt: TGCGCCAGCAGCTACGGGGGCCAGAAAGAGACCCAGTACTTC; CDR3aa: CASSYGGQKETQYF; d_gene: .; abundance: many; v_gene: TRBV5-1; j_gene: TRBJ2-5
CDR3nt: TGCGCCAGCAGCCACCCCGCGACAGGAAACTATGGCCACACCTTC; CDR3aa: CASSHPATGNYGHTF; d_gene: .; abundance: .; v_gene: TRBV4-1; j_gene: TRBJ1-2
CDR3nt: TGTGCCAGCATGGGGGGCACTGAAGCTTTCTTT; CDR3aa: CASMGGTEAFF; d_gene: .; abundance: many; v_gene: TRBV12-3/TRBV12-4; j_gene: TRBJ1-1
CDR3nt: TGTGCCAGCAGCTTAGTCGCAGGATGGACTGAAGCTTTCTTT; CDR3aa: CASSLVAGWTEAFF; d_gene: .; abundance: many; v_gene: TRBV7-2; j_gene: TRBJ1-1
CDR3nt: TGTGCCAGTAGTATCGCCGGACAGCAGAACACTGAAGCTTTCTTT; CDR3aa: CASSIAGQQNTEAFF; d_gene: .; abundance: many; v_gene: TRBV19; j_gene: TRBJ1-1
CDR3nt: TGTGCCAGCCGCCGGGACATACCCTACGAGCAGTACTTC; CDR3aa: CASRRDIPYEQYF; d_gene: .; abundance: .; v_gene: TRBV6-2/TRBV6-3; j_gene: TRBJ2-7
CDR3nt: TGTGCCAGCAGTCCAGGGGGCTCCTCCTACGAGCAGTACTTC; CDR3aa: CASSPGGSSYEQYF; d_gene: TRBD1; abundance: many; v_gene: TRBV6-1; j_gene: TRBJ2-7
CDR3nt: TGCGCCAGCAGCGGAGGGGGTTTTACTGAAGCTTTCTTT; CDR3aa: CASSGGGFTEAFF; d_gene: .; abundance: many; v_gene: TRBV10-2; j_gene: TRBJ1-1
CDR3nt: TGTGCCAGCATAAACAGGGGGGCGAACACTGAAGCTTTCTTT; CDR3aa: CASINRGANTEAFF; d_gene: TRBD1; abundance: many; v_gene: TRBV2; j_gene: TRBJ1-1
CDR3nt: TGTGCCAGCAACCAGGGGATCGGGGAGCTGTTTTTT; CDR3aa: CASNQGIGELFF; d_gene: .; abundance: many; v_gene: TRBV2; j_gene: TRBJ2-2
CDR3nt: TGTGCCAGCAGATCCCTGCAGGGTGAGGAACAGCCCCAGCATTTT; CDR3aa: CASRSLQGEEQPQHF; d_gene: .; abundance: .; v_gene: TRBV6-1; j_gene: TRBJ1-5
CDR3nt: TGCGCCAGCAGCCAACAGATACCCGGGGGACGATCTGGGGCCAACGTCCTGACTTTC; CDR3aa: CASSQQIPGGRSGANVLTF; d_gene: .; abundance: .; v_gene: TRBV4-1; j_gene: TRBJ2-6
CDR3nt: TGTGCCAGCAGTTTCAGGGTTCGGGAGCAGTACTTC; CDR3aa: CASSFRVREQYF; d_gene: .; abundance: many; v_gene: TRBV12-3/TRBV12-4; j_gene: TRBJ2-7
CDR3nt: TGTGCCAGCAGTTTAGGGCCAGTGATTACCGGGGAGCTGTTTTTT; CDR3aa: CASSLGPVITGELFF; d_gene: .; abundance: .; v_gene: TRBV12-3/TRBV12-4; j_gene: TRBJ2-2
CDR3nt: TGTGCCAGCAGCCAAGTTTTCGGGGAGCTGTTTTTT; CDR3aa: CASSQVFGELFF; d_gene: .; abundance: .; v_gene: TRBV14; j_gene: TRBJ2-2
CDR3nt: TGTGCCAGCAGCGTCAACAATTACGAGCAGTACTTC; CDR3aa: CASSVNNYEQYF; d_gene: .; abundance: few; v_gene: TRBV2; j_gene: TRBJ2-7
CDR3nt: TGTGCCACCAGTGACGTCTCCGGGGGACAGGGGACCCCCGGATCGAACACCGGGGAGCTGTTTTTT; CDR3aa: CATSDVSGGQGTPGSNTGELFF; d_gene: TRBD1; abundance: few; v_gene: TRBV24-1; j_gene: TRBJ2-2
CDR3nt: TGCGCCAGCAGCGAAAGAGGAAGCTCTGGAAACACCATATATTTT; CDR3aa: CASSERGSSGNTIYF; d_gene: .; abundance: .; v_gene: TRBV4-1; j_gene: TRBJ1-3
CDR3nt: TGTGCCTGGGGAACAGGGGAGCAGTACTTC; CDR3aa: CAWGTGEQYF; d_gene: .; abundance: many; v_gene: TRBV30; j_gene: TRBJ2-7
CDR3nt: TGTGCCAGCAGCTTAGCCGGGAGCCAAACCTACGAGCAGTACTTC; CDR3aa: CASSLAGSQTYEQYF; d_gene: .; abundance: .; v_gene: TRBV7-9; j_gene: TRBJ2-7
CDR3nt: TGTGCCAGCAGTGAAACGGCCTGGAACACTGAAGCTTTCTTT; CDR3aa: CASSETAWNTEAFF; d_gene: .; abundance: many; v_gene: TRBV25-1; j_gene: TRBJ1-1